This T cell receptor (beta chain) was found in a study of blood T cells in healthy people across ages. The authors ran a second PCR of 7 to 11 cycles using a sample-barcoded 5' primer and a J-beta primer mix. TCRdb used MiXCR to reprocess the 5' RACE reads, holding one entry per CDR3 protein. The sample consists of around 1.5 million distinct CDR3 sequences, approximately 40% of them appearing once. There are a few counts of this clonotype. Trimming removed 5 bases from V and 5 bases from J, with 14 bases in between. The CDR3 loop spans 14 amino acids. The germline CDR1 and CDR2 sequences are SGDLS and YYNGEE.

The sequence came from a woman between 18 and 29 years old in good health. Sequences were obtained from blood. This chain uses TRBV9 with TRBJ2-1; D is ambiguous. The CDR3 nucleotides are TGTGCCAGCAGGCCCCGTCCCTTCAACAATGAGCAGTTCTTC. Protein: CASRPRPFNNEQFF.